Here is one T cell receptor beta chain with its context. The antigen remains unidentified. Germline is not matched at one junction end, which may reflect a read error. This record belongs to a study of T cells in Graves' hyperthyroidism and ophthalmopathy. Study results and caveats: Before onset, by a median of approximately 5.9 months, the model predicted ophthalmopathy. Researchers found most expanded thyroid clonotypes above 0.001 in blood as well.

The CDR3 sequence is 15 residues long. Germline loops: CDR1 SGHDT, CDR2 YYEEEE. Amplified TCR beta CDR3 regions came from RNA transcripts. The study used the HTBI primer set for a first-round RT-PCR of the TCR CDR3. Via MiXCR, TCRdb re-called the multiplex PCR reads, giving one row per CDR3 protein. Here the sample spans 600,000 to 800,000 distinct CDR3 sequences, 35% being singletons. Sequencing was performed on blood. This TCR derives from a middle-aged woman with Graves' hyperthyroidism. The rearrangement uses TRBV5-6 and TRBJ2-7, with unresolved D. The CDR3 here is CASSFWVRSSCEQYF. As DNA, the CDR3 is TGTGCCAGCAGCTTTTGGGTCAGGAGCTCCTGCGAGCAGTACTTC. Full variable domain (outside the CDR3, taken from reference TRBV5-6 and TRBJ2-7): DAGVTQSPTHLIKTRGQQVTLRCSPKSGHDTVSWYQQALGQGPQFIFQYYEEEERQRGNFPDRFSGHQFPNYSSELNVNALLLGDSALYLCASSFWVRSSCEQYFGPGTRLTVT.